This TCR beta chain was documented in a study of shared clonotypes between healthy human individuals. In the study overall: Three plates were used per donor for CD4 naive, three for CD4 memory, two for CD8 naive and one for CD8 memory. Study-level results: The study sampled only blood, and tissue repertoires likely differ. With few donors, the genetic and exposure-history diversity represented was limited.

Genomic DNA of every subset was divided equally among multiple immunoSEQ plates. Method: immunoSEQ multiplex PCR; TCRdb's copy keeps in-frame clones and lacks some. Seen here are millions of clones, roughly 95% observed once, and the top ten hold more than 0.95%. Concerning this clone itself: Its antigen is unknown.

Naive CD8 cells comprised CD45RO-negative, CCR7-positively selected cells, excluding terminally differentiated effector memory CD45RA+ cells. Trimming removed 7 bases from V and 3 bases from J, with 9 bases in between. The CDR3 has 12 amino acids. Germline CDR1 and CDR2: MDHEN and SYDVKM. Sequenced input: naive CD8+ T cells sorted from blood. The TCR originated in a man aged 18 to 29 in good health. The chain employs TRBV28 and TRBJ1-1; D remains unclear. The CDR3 spells CASKDPHTEAFF. The CDR3 region has the DNA TGTGCCAGCAAGGACCCCCACACTGAAGCTTTCTTT.